The next 32 T cell receptor beta chains were all read from a single sample in a study of blood T cell repertoires in COVID-19. TCRdb's copy holds only in-frame clones and misses some; the assay was immunoSEQ multiplex PCR. This sample has tens of thousands of clones, with more than 75% found just once. Material for sequencing was peripheral blood. These receptors were obtained from a man aged 55 to 69 with acute or convalescent COVID-19.

The chain combines TRBV24-1 with TRBJ1-5; D not certain. The germline V gene has CDR1 KGHDR and CDR2 SFDVKD. V lost 4 bases to trimming and J lost 9 bases, with 9 bases between them. This CDR3 is built from 12 residues. In DNA, the CDR3 is TGTGCCACCAGTGACTCTAAGCGGCCCCAGCATTTT. Translation: CATSDSKRPQHF.

Remarks on this clone: A read error may be the cause here, since a much bigger clone is one base away. J is TRBJ1-2 and V is TRBV6-5; tentative D call: TRBD1 (6 bases). Germline lookup yields CDR1 MNHEY and CDR2 SVGAGI. The V gene lost 0 bases and the J gene lost 4 bases, with 15 bases spanning the gap. The CDR3 sequence is 16 residues long. The CDR3 region is CASSYSRTEGGYGYTF. The CDR3, as DNA: TGTGCCAGCAGTTACTCCAGGACAGAGGGCGGCTATGGCTACACCTTC.

The chain couples TRBV29-1 to TRBJ2-7, with 7 bases identical to TRBD2. The CDR3 is 13 residues long. Germline CDR1 and CDR2: SQVTM and ANQGSEA. Trimming removed 4 bases from V and 2 bases from J; junction bases left unmatched: 5. CDR3 DNA: TGCAGCGTTGGGCGGGAGTACCCCTACGAGCAGTACTTC. Translating gives CSVGREYPYEQYF.

This chain connects TRBV18 to TRBJ2-5, with D perhaps matching TRBD2 (5 bases). Germline-derived CDR1 and CDR2 are KGHSH and LQKENI. The V end lost 3 bases, the J end lost 4 bases, and 9 bases lay between the germline ends. The CDR3 totals 13 residues. The CDR3 protein is CASSPEVAETQYF. DNA for the CDR3: TGTGCCAGCTCACCGGAGGTTGCAGAGACCCAGTACTTC.

In DNA, the CDR3 is TGTGCCATCAGTGAGAGGGGACTAGCGGGGGGAGGACGGGAGCAGTTCTTC. This translates into CAISERGLAGGGREQFF. The chain combines TRBV10-3 with TRBJ2-1, with 15 bases fitting TRBD2. V lost 2 bases to trimming and J lost 10 bases; unmatched junction nucleotides: 9. Germline CDR1 reads ENHRY; CDR2 reads SYGVKD. The CDR3 consists of 17 residues.

This rearrangement joins TRBV2 to TRBJ2-5, with no clear D. Germline-derived CDR1 and CDR2 are SNHLY and FYNNEI. The CDR3 has 12 amino acids. Trimming left V 6 bases short and J 2 bases short, with 7 bases between. CDR3 loop: CASSRSQETQYF. The CDR3 nucleotides are TGTGCCAGCAGCCGGTCTCAAGAGACCCAGTACTTC.

This clone has more than one count but fewer than ten. The rearrangement links TRBV19 to TRBJ1-1; 8 nucleotides align to TRBD1. In germline, CDR1 is LNHDA, CDR2 SQIVND (reference sequence). After removal of 10 bases from V and 6 bases from J, the junction contained 7 bases not matched to a gene. The CDR3 sequence is 12 residues long. DNA of the CDR3: TGTGCCACCCGGGACAGGTTCTCTGAAGCTTTCTTT. It encodes CATRDRFSEAFF.

This chain joins TRBV23-1 and TRBJ1-1; weak D call: TRBD1 (6 bases). TRBV23-1 belongs to the ORF category, with a function that is uncertain. The CDR3 consists of 15 residues. V was pared by 0 bases and J by 6 bases, with 14 bases between. The CDR3 is CASSQSGQGKPEAFF. For the CDR3, the DNA is TGCGCCAGCAGTCAATCGGGCCAGGGGAAGCCTGAAGCTTTCTTT.

This clone was detected only a few times. This chain links TRBV12-3 or TRBV12-4 with TRBJ1-1; maybe TRBD1 (6 bases). The CDR3 spans 13 residues. V dropped 6 bases and J dropped 4 bases, with 12 bases sitting between them. The CDR3 sequence: CASRIQGGTEAFF. CDR3 DNA sequence: TGTGCCAGCAGAATACAGGGTGGCACTGAAGCTTTCTTT.

The gene calls are TRBV19 and TRBJ2-7, with a possible D match to TRBD1 (6 bases). The V end was cut by 6 bases, the J end by 1 base, with 13 bases between. Germline CDR1 reads LNHDA; CDR2 reads SQIVND (reference sequence). The CDR3 contains 14 residues. The DNA of the CDR3 is TGTGCCAGTAGGCACCGGGACAAGTCCTACGAGCAGTACTTC. As protein: CASRHRDKSYEQYF.

This chain joins TRBV29-1 and TRBJ2-2; weak D call: TRBD1 (5 bases). The germline gives CDR1 SQVTM, CDR2 ANQGSEA. Trimming removed 7 bases at V and 0 bases at J, with 15 bases between. The CDR3 covers 15 residues. The CDR3 is CSAVGAGTNTGELFF. In DNA form, the CDR3 reads TGCAGCGCCGTAGGGGCAGGCACGAACACCGGGGAGCTGTTTTTT.

V usage is TRBV5-1 and J usage is TRBJ1-4; 7 bases fit TRBD1. The germline CDR1 and CDR2 sequences are SGHRS and YFSETQ. With V trimmed by 8 bases and J by 4 bases, 2 bases remained unmatched. The CDR3 loop spans 12 amino acids. CDR3 region: CARGTVNEKLFF. The CDR3 DNA reads as TGCGCCAGGGGGACAGTTAATGAAAAACTGTTTTTT.

The chain uses TRBV5-5 and TRBJ2-1, with unresolved D. Looked up from germline, CDR1 is SGHKS and CDR2 is YYEKEE (reference sequence). The germline V and J ends were trimmed by 2 bases and 2 bases, with 11 bases remaining between them. This CDR3 is built from 15 residues. The CDR3, as DNA: TGTGCCAGCAGCTTTTCCCAGATACCCTACAATGAGCAGTTCTTC. It encodes CASSFSQIPYNEQFF.

The chain couples TRBV5-1 to TRBJ1-2; no definite D call. Germline-derived CDR1 and CDR2 are SGHRS and YFSETQ. Trimming took off 2 bases at V and 2 bases at J, with 10 bases between the two ends. There are 14 residues in the CDR3. The CDR3 nucleotides are TGCGCCAGCAGCTTATCCACATCCAACTATGGCTACACCTTC. Its protein is CASSLSTSNYGYTF. Looking up the rest from reference TRBV5-1 and TRBJ1-2 gives the full variable domain: KAGVTQTPRYLIKTRGQQVTLSCSPISGHRSVSWYQQTPGQGLQFLFEYFSETQRNKGNFPGRFSGRQFSNSRSEMNVSTLELGDSALYLCASSLSTSNYGYTFGSGTRLTVV.

The genes are TRBV7-2 and TRBJ2-2; 11 bases match TRBD2. CDR1 and CDR2 from the germline V gene are SGHTA and FQGNSA. CDR3 length equals 15 residues. Trimming removed 2 bases from V and 5 bases from J; junction bases left unmatched: 1. In nucleotides, the CDR3 is TGTGCCAGCAGCTTATTAGCGGGAGGGACCGGGGAGCTGTTTTTT. Translation gives CASSLLAGGTGELFF.

V is TRBV6-6 and J is TRBJ1-4, with 7 bases matching TRBD1. The CDR3 length is 14 residues. After removal of 7 bases from V and 4 bases from J, the junction contained 6 bases not matched to a gene. Per germline, CDR1 MNHNY and CDR2 SVGAGI (reference sequence). The CDR3 sequence is CASNDRALNEKLFF. In nucleotides, the CDR3 is TGTGCCAGCAATGACAGGGCCCTTAATGAAAAACTGTTTTTT.

This chain uses TRBV7-2 with TRBJ2-1; 8 bases are a match to TRBD1. The ends lost 3 bases at V and 15 bases at J; junction bases unmatched: 10. The CDR3 spans 13 residues. Germline CDR1 reads SGHTA; CDR2 reads FQGNSA. CDR3 in amino acids: CASSFADRGFLFF. The CDR3, as DNA: TGTGCCAGCAGCTTCGCCGACAGGGGTTTCCTGTTCTTC.

This sequence joins TRBV5-6 and TRBJ2-7; D gene ambiguous. Trimming removed 1 base from V and 4 bases from J, with 6 bases in between. The CDR3 consists of 12 residues. The germline V gene encodes CDR1 SGHDT and CDR2 YYEEEE. This chain's CDR3 is CASSLTRYEQYF. CDR3 nucleotides: TGTGCCAGCAGCTTGACGAGATACGAGCAGTACTTC.

This chain links TRBV28 with TRBJ1-2; no reliable D call. Looked up from germline, CDR1 is MDHEN and CDR2 is SYDVKM. The CDR3 is made up of 14 amino acids. Trimming pared 5 bases from V and 5 bases from J, leaving 15 bases between. The CDR3 DNA follows: TGTGCCAGCAGTACCCCCCGTAGCCCTTATGGCTACACCTTC. Translation: CASSTPRSPYGYTF.

The chain carries TRBV7-6 and TRBJ2-7; the D is unclear. Per the germline V gene, CDR1 is SGHVS and CDR2 is FNYEAQ. CDR3 size: 14 residues. Trimming pared 5 bases from V and 2 bases from J, leaving 13 bases between. The CDR3 DNA reads TGTGCCAGCAGCGGTAAGGCAGGAACCTACGAGCAGTACTTC. It translates to CASSGKAGTYEQYF.

The CDR3 nucleotides read TGCGCCAGCATTAGGCGACTAGCGGGGGGAGCAGATACGCAGTATTTT. It specifies CASIRRLAGGADTQYF. The chain carries TRBV10-2 and TRBJ2-3, with 13 bases lining up with TRBD2. CDR1 is WSHSY and CDR2 is SAAADI in the germline V gene. J gave up 4 bases and V 7 bases, and 8 bases lay outside the gene matches. This CDR3 region has 16 residues.

The chain couples TRBV19 to TRBJ1-6; a possible D gene is TRBD1 (5 bases). The germline gives CDR1 LNHDA, CDR2 SQIVND (reference sequence). With 5 bases removed from V and 7 bases from J, the gap between germline ends came to 15 bases. The CDR3 is 15 amino acids. CDR3 in amino acids: CASSQQPRGNSPLHF. DNA of the CDR3: TGTGCCAGTAGTCAACAACCCCGGGGGAATTCACCCCTCCACTTT.

In DNA form, the CDR3 reads TGTGCCAGCAGTTCAGGGGGCGCCGGCGAAAAACTGTTTTTT. Its translation: CASSSGGAGEKLFF. V is TRBV6-2 or TRBV6-3 and J is TRBJ1-4; TRBD1 aligns across 8 bases. CDR3 length: 14 residues. Looked up from germline, CDR1 is MNHEY and CDR2 is SVGEGT. V shed 4 bases, J shed 8 bases, and the junction held 6 bases outside the gene matches.

This chain joins TRBV28 and TRBJ2-1; TRBD2 aligns across 10 bases. The CDR3 is 16 amino acids. The germline V gene encodes CDR1 MDHEN and CDR2 SYDVKM. Germline trimming cut 4 bases from V and 7 bases from J; bases unmatched to any gene: 10. CDR3 DNA: TGTGCCAGCAGTTCGTCCGGGACTAGCGCATTTAATGAGCAGTTCTTC. Its protein product is CASSSSGTSAFNEQFF.

This clone came up once. The CDR3 loop reads CASSSRGQREQPQHF. The CDR3 coding sequence is TGTGCCAGCAGTTCCCGGGGACAGCGAGAGCAGCCCCAGCATTTT. The V and J genes are TRBV27 and TRBJ1-5, with 7 bases lining up with TRBD1. V trimming: 4 bases; J trimming: 7 bases; junction bases outside the gene matches: 10. The CDR3 is 15 residues long. In germline, CDR1 is MNHEY, CDR2 SMNVEV (reference sequence).

This chain uses TRBV7-9 with TRBJ1-6; possibly TRBD1 for D (5 bases). The CDR3 is 14 amino acids. The V end lost 4 bases, the J end lost 8 bases, and 12 bases lay between the germline ends. The V gene's germline CDR1 is SEHNR and CDR2 FQNEAQ (reference sequence). The CDR3 nucleotides read TGTGCCAGCAGCTCCGACAGTGGGTATTCACCCCTCCACTTT. Protein: CASSSDSGYSPLHF. Supplemented by reference TRBV7-9 and TRBJ1-6, the full variable domain reads DTGVSQNPRHKITKRGQNVTFRCDPISEHNRLYWYRQTLGQGPEFLTYFQNEAQLEKSRLLSDRFSAERPKGSFSTLEIQRTEQGDSAMYLCASSSDSGYSPLHFGNGTRLTVT.

The chain has TRBV9 and TRBJ2-1; perhaps TRBD2 as D (5 bases). Per germline, CDR1 SGDLS and CDR2 YYNGEE. There are 14 residues in the CDR3. V lost 4 bases and J lost 7, with 15 bases in between. CDR3 sequence: CASSTLAGSNEQFF. The CDR3 bases are TGTGCCAGCAGCACGCTAGCAGGAAGTAATGAGCAGTTCTTC.

The genes are TRBV5-1 and TRBJ2-5; weak D call: TRBD1 (5 bases). This CDR3 spans 14 amino acids. The V end lost 0 bases, the J end lost 5 bases, and 11 bases lay between the germline ends. Germline V gene lookup returns CDR1 SGHRS and CDR2 YFSETQ. The CDR3 coding sequence is TGCGCCAGCAGCTTGGGGCAGGGTATGGAGACCCAGTACTTC. It is translated as CASSLGQGMETQYF.

This sequence joins TRBV4-2 and TRBJ2-5; 9 bases map to TRBD2. V lost 1 base to trimming and J lost 4 bases; unmatched junction nucleotides: 7. Germline V CDR1 and CDR2: LGHNA, YNFKEQ. CDR3 length equals 16 residues. The CDR3: CASSQAAAGGGETQYF. The CDR3, as DNA: TGTGCCAGCAGCCAAGCCGCCGCGGGAGGGGGAGAGACCCAGTACTTC.

The rearrangement joins TRBV24-1 to TRBJ2-1, with a weak D call TRBD2 (6 bases). Trimming shortened V by 2 bases and J by 7 bases, and 17 bases separated the two germline ends. In germline, CDR1 is KGHDR, CDR2 SFDVKD. The CDR3 has 16 amino acids. CDR3 DNA: TGTGCCACCAGTGATTCGAGGGGACTCCCGGGGAATGAGCAGTTCTTC. Its translation is CATSDSRGLPGNEQFF.

The chain has TRBV10-3 and TRBJ1-5; weak D call: TRBD1 (5 bases). The CDR3 totals 17 residues. CDR1 ENHRY and CDR2 SYGVKD come from the germline V gene. Trimming took off 0 bases at V and 0 bases at J, with 12 bases between the two ends. CDR3 sequence reads: CAISESAGADSNQPQHF. CDR3 bases: TGTGCCATCAGTGAGTCGGCTGGGGCAGATAGCAATCAGCCCCAGCATTTT.

The rearrangement joins TRBV4-2 to TRBJ1-6, with 9 nucleotides matching TRBD1. Germline loops: CDR1 LGHNA, CDR2 YNFKEQ. Trimming took 4 bases from V and 8 from J; bases not matched to a gene: 6. The CDR3 loop spans 15 amino acids. CDR3 loop: CASSRKQGADSPLHF. DNA of the CDR3: TGTGCCAGCAGCCGTAAACAGGGGGCTGATTCACCCCTCCACTTT.